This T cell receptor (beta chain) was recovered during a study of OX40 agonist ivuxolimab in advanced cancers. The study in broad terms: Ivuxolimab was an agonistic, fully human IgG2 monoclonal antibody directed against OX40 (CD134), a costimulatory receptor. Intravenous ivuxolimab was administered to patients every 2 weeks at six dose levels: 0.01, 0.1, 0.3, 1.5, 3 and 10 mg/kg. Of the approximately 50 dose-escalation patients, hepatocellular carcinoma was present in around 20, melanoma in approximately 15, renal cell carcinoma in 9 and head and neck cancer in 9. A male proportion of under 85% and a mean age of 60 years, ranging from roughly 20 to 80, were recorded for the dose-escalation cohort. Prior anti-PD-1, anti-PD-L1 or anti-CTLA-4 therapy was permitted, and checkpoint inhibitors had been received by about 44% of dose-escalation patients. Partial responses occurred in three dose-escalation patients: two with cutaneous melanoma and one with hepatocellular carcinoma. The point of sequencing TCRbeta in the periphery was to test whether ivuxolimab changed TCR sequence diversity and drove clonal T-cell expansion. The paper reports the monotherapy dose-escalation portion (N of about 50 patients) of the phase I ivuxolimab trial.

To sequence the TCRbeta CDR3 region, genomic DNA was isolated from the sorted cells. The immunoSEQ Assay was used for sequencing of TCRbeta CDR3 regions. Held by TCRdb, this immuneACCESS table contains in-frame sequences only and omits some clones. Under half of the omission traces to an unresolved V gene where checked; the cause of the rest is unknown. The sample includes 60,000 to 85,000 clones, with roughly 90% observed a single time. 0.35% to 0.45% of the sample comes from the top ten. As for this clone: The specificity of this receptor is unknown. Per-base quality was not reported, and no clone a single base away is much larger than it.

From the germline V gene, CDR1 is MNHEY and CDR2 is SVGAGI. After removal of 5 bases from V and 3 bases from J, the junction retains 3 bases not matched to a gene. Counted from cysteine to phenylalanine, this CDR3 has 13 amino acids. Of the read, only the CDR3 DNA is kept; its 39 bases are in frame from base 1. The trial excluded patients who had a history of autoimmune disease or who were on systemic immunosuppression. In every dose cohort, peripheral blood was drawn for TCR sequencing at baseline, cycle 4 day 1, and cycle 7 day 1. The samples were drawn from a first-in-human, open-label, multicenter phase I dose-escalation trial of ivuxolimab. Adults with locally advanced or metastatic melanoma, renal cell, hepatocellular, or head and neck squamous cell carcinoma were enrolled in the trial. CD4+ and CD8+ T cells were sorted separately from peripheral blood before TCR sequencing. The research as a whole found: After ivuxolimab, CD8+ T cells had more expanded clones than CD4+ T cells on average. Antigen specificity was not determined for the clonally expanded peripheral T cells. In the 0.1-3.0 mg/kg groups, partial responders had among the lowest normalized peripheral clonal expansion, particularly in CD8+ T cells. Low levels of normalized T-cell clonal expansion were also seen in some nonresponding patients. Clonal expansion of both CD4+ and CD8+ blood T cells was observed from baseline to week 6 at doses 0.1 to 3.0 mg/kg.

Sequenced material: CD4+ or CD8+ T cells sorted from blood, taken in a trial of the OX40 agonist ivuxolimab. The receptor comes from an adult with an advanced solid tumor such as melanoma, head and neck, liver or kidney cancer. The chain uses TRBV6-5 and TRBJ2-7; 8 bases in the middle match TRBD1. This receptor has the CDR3 CASSPGGSYEQYF. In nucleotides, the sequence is TGTGCCAGCAGTCCAGGGGGCAGCTACGAGCAGTACTTC.